Listed below are T cell receptor beta chains from one sample, sequenced in a study of blood T cell repertoires in COVID-19. Only in-frame clones appear in the TCRdb table, and some are missing; sequencing was by immunoSEQ multiplex PCR. The sample has 300,000 to 400,000 clones, approximately 91% seen once. The sequenced sample consisted of PBMCs or T cells enriched from blood (not recorded which). The receptor source for this set is a young woman who had been exposed to COVID-19. Each CDR3 is given with its conserved first and last residue. The order of the fields is J gene, CDR3 length, clone size, V gene, CDR3 protein. Size is stated for part of the rows, as once, few or many counts, or as a class when the clone is expanded.

j_gene: TRBJ1-1
len: 14
abundance: -
v_gene: TRBV27
CDR3aa: CASSAGTARLEAFF

j_gene: TRBJ1-2
len: 15
abundance: once
v_gene: TRBV6-5
CDR3aa: CASSYGGGGNYGYTF

j_gene: TRBJ1-2
len: 15
abundance: -
v_gene: TRBV3-1/TRBV3-2
CDR3aa: CASSPGAGGSYGYTF

j_gene: TRBJ1-2
len: 14
abundance: -
v_gene: TRBV3-1/TRBV3-2
CDR3aa: CASSQDPGNYGYTF

j_gene: TRBJ2-1
len: 14
abundance: -
v_gene: TRBV4-3
CDR3aa: CASSRIDGYGEQFF

j_gene: TRBJ1-5
len: 18
abundance: few
v_gene: TRBV2
CDR3aa: CASTDADPGTGGAQPQHF

j_gene: TRBJ1-4
len: 13
abundance: -
v_gene: TRBV25-1
CDR3aa: CASSAGVREKLFF

j_gene: TRBJ2-7
len: 14
abundance: few
v_gene: TRBV5-1
CDR3aa: CASSPPRSSYEQYF

j_gene: TRBJ1-2
len: 15
abundance: -
v_gene: TRBV5-4
CDR3aa: CASSLEGLPKDGYTF

j_gene: TRBJ2-1
len: 11
abundance: -
v_gene: TRBV7-9
CDR3aa: CASRGQDEQFF

j_gene: TRBJ1-2
len: 13
abundance: -
v_gene: TRBV10-3
CDR3aa: CAIRTGGGDGYTF

j_gene: TRBJ2-1
len: 14
abundance: -
v_gene: TRBV27
CDR3aa: CASSLLFAGDEQFF

j_gene: TRBJ1-2
len: 14
abundance: -
v_gene: TRBV7-2
CDR3aa: CASSKGQGTGGYTF

j_gene: TRBJ1-1
len: 11
abundance: -
v_gene: TRBV5-1
CDR3aa: CASSEGAEAFF

j_gene: TRBJ1-2
len: 14
abundance: -
v_gene: TRBV4-1
CDR3aa: CASSRTVTNYGYTF

j_gene: TRBJ1-2
len: 15
abundance: -
v_gene: TRBV7-2
CDR3aa: CASSLGSSGDYGYTF

j_gene: TRBJ2-7
len: 15
abundance: -
v_gene: TRBV5-6
CDR3aa: CASSGGPGQGYEQYF

j_gene: TRBJ1-4
len: 14
abundance: -
v_gene: TRBV21-1
CDR3aa: CASSKGTGDEKLFF

j_gene: TRBJ1-2
len: 14
abundance: -
v_gene: TRBV19
CDR3aa: CASMGHPKWDGYTF

j_gene: TRBJ2-4
len: 13
abundance: -
v_gene: TRBV24-1
CDR3aa: CATSDLTERNQYF

j_gene: TRBJ1-5
len: 15
abundance: -
v_gene: TRBV7-2
CDR3aa: CASSSRHNSNQPQHF

j_gene: TRBJ2-7
len: 15
abundance: once
v_gene: TRBV6-5
CDR3aa: CASSYGAGRSYEQYF

j_gene: TRBJ1-2
len: 12
abundance: -
v_gene: TRBV5-4
CDR3aa: CASSSTVYGYTF

j_gene: TRBJ1-2
len: 15
abundance: -
v_gene: TRBV10-3
CDR3aa: CAISESGRVNYGYTF

j_gene: TRBJ2-4
len: 14
abundance: -
v_gene: TRBV4-1
CDR3aa: CASSHQLAKNIQYF

j_gene: TRBJ2-1
len: 18
abundance: -
v_gene: TRBV4-2
CDR3aa: CASSQVGSSPSSYNEQFF

j_gene: TRBJ1-3
len: 15
abundance: few
v_gene: TRBV7-6
CDR3aa: CASSSRQGTGNTIYF

j_gene: TRBJ2-7
len: 16
abundance: -
v_gene: TRBV5-1
CDR3aa: CASSPATATAGYEQYF

j_gene: TRBJ2-3
len: 14
abundance: -
v_gene: TRBV2
CDR3aa: CASSQDRSEDTQYF